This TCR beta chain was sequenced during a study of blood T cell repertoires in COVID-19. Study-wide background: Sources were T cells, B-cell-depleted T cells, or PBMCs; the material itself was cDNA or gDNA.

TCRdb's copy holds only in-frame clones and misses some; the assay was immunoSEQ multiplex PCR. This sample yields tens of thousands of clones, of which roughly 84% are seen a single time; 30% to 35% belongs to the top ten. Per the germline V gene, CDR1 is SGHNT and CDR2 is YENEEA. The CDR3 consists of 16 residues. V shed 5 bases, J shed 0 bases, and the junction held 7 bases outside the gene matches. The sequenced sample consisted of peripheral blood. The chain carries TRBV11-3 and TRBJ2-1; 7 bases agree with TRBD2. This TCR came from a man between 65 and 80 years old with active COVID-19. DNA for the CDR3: TGTGCCAGCAGCACCAGGGAGGGGAGCTCCTACAATGAGCAGTTCTTC. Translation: CASSTREGSSYNEQFF.